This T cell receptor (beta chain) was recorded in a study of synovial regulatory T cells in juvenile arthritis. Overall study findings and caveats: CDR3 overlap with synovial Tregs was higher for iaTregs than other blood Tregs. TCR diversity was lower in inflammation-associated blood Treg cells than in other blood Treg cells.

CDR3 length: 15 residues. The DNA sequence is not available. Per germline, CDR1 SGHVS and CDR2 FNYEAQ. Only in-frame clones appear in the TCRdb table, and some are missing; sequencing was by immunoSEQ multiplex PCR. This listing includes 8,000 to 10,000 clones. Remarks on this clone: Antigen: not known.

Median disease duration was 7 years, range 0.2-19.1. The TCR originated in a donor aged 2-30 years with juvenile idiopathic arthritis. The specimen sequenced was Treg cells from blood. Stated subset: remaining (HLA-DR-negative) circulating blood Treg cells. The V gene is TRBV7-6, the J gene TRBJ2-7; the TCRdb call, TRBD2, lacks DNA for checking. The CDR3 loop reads CASSPGLAGGYEQYF.